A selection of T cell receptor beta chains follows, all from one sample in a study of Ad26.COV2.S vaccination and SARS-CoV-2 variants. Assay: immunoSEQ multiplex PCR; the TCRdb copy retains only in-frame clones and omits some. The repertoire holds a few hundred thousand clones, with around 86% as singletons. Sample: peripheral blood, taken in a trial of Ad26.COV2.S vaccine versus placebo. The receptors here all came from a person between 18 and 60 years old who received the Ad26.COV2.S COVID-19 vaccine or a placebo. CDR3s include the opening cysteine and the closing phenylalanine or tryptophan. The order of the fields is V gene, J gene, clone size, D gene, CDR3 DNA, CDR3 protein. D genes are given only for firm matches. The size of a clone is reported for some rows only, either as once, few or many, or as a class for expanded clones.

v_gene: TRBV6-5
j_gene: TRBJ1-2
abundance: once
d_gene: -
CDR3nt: TGTGCCAGCAGTTATGTGGTATCGGATGGCTACACCTTC
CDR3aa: CASSYVVSDGYTF

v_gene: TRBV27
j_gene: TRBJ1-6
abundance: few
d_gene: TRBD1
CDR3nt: TGTGCCAGCAGGCGCACAGGGGGCGGTTCACCCCTCCACTTT
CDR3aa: CASRRTGGGSPLHF

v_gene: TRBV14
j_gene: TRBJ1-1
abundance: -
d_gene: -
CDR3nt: TGTGCCAGCAGCCAAGGAAGTAACACTGAAGCTTTCTTT
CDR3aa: CASSQGSNTEAFF

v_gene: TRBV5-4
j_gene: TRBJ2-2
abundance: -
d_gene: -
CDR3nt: TGTGCCAGCAGCTCGCTGTGGGGTGGCGGTTTCACCGGGGAGCTGTTTTTT
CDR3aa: CASSSLWGGGFTGELFF

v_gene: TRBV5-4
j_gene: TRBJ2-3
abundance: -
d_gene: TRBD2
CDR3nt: TGTGCCAGCAGCTCGGGGACTAGCGGGGGGGCGAATACGCAGTATTTT
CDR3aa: CASSSGTSGGANTQYF

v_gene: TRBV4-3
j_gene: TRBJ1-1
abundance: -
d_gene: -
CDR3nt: TGCGCCAGCAGCCGAAGCCGGGGGGGTGCCGACACTGAAGCTTTCTTT
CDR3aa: CASSRSRGGADTEAFF

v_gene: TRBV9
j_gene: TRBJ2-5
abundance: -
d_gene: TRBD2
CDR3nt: TGTGCCAGCAGTAGCGGGGGGGCAGAGACCCAGTACTTC
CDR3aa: CASSSGGAETQYF

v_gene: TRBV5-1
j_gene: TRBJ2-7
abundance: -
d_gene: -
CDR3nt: TGCGCCAGCAAACGCTCCGGCGGCGAGCAGTACTTC
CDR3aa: CASKRSGGEQYF

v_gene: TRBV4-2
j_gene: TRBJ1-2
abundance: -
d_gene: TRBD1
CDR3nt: TGTGCCAGCAGCCAATGGGACAGCTGGGGTTACACCTTC
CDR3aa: CASSQWDSWGYTF

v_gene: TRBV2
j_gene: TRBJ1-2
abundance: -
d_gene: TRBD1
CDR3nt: TGTGCCAGCAGTGAAGTGACAGGGGGCGATGATGGCTACACCTTC
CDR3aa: CASSEVTGGDDGYTF

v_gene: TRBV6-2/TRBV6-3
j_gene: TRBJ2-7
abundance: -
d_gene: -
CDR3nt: TGTGCCAGCAGTTATCGGGACGGCCGACTGGGGGAGCAGTACTTC
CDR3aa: CASSYRDGRLGEQYF

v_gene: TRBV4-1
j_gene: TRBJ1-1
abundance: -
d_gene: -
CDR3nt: TGCGCCAGCAGCCAAGAATCTATCCCGGGGGGAGCTTTCTTT
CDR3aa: CASSQESIPGGAFF

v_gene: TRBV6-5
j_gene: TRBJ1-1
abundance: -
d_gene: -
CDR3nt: TGTGCCAGCAGTTACTCTCCGGGTCGGGTGAACACTGAAGCTTTCTTT
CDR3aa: CASSYSPGRVNTEAFF

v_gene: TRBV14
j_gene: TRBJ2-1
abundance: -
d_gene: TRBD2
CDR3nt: TGTGCCAGCAGCCCCCTGGGGACTAGCGGGAACAATGAGCAGTTCTTC
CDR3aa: CASSPLGTSGNNEQFF

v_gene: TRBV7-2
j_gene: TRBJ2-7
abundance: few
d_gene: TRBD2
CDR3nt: TGTGCCAGCAGCTTAAGATGGCGGCTAGCGGAATACGAGCAGTACTTC
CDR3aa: CASSLRWRLAEYEQYF

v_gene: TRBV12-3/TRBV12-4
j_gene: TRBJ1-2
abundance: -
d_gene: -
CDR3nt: TGTGCCAGCAGTTTCGGAAGGGGGGGTGGCTACACCTTC
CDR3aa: CASSFGRGGGYTF

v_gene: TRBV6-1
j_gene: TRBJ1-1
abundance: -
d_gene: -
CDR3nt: TGTGCCAGCAGTGAGAGGGGCGGGAACACTGAAGCTTTCTTT
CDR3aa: CASSERGGNTEAFF

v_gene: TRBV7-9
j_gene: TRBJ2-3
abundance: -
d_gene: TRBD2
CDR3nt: TGTGCCAGCAGCTCCTTGGTTACTAGCGGGGGGGAAGATACGCAGTATTTT
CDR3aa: CASSSLVTSGGEDTQYF

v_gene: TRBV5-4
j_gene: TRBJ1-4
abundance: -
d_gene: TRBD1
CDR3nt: TGTGCCAGCAGCTTACGAACAGGGGGTTCAGCTAATGAAAAACTGTTTTTT
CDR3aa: CASSLRTGGSANEKLFF